This paragraph covers one T cell receptor (beta chain) sequence. As originally analysed: Amplifying reference gene primers gave estimates of nucleated cell counts. Clones were sequenced by immunoSEQ multiplex PCR, and TCRdb holds only the in-frame ones, with some missing. V and J calls and clone size are copied from that table; D and trimming were computed from the DNA. The sample holds around 60,000 clones, 80% to 90% seen once. Followed longitudinally, the Seattle patients had been enrolled during active infection. This specimen comes from a study of blood T cell repertoires in COVID-19. Study as a whole: T cells, B-cell-depleted T cells, or PBMCs supplied cDNA or gDNA.

This CDR3 is 13 amino acids long. Trimming stripped 1 base from V and 2 bases from J, with 5 bases between. Germline V CDR1 and CDR2: LGHNA, YSLEER. The V gene is TRBV4-3, the J gene TRBJ1-2; the D gene is possibly TRBD1 (5 bases). Sequencing input: peripheral blood. The receptor's source is a woman aged 60-75 years with COVID-19, enrolled during active disease. CDR3 in amino acids: CASSQGTNYGYTF. In DNA form, the CDR3 reads TGCGCCAGCAGCCAAGGGACAAACTATGGCTACACCTTC.